This TCR beta chain came from a study of T cells in Graves' hyperthyroidism and ophthalmopathy. This clonotype showed up many times. What it binds is unknown. Points from the study as a whole: Most thyroid-expanded clonotypes above 0.001 were also found in blood.

The CDR3 is 15 amino acids. Germline loops: CDR1 LNHDA, CDR2 SQIVND (reference sequence). Losses at the gene ends were 10 bases for V and 1 base for J; bases not matched to a gene: 4. RNA transcripts gave rise to amplified TCR beta CDR3 regions. First-round RT-PCR with HTBI primers amplified the TCR CDR3 region. TCRdb independently ran MiXCR on the multiplex PCR reads; one entry per CDR3 protein. The top ten clones hold around a sixth of a sample with about 500,000 distinct CDR3 sequences, under 15% of them seen once. The chain joins TRBV19 to TRBJ2-2; TRBD2 aligns across 12 bases. This clonotype was obtained from a woman between 18 and 30 years old with Graves' hyperthyroidism. Sequencing was carried out using blood. DNA for the CDR3: TGTGCCATCGGACTAGCGGGGCAGAACACCGGGGAGCTGTTTTTT. This encodes CAIGLAGQNTGELFF.